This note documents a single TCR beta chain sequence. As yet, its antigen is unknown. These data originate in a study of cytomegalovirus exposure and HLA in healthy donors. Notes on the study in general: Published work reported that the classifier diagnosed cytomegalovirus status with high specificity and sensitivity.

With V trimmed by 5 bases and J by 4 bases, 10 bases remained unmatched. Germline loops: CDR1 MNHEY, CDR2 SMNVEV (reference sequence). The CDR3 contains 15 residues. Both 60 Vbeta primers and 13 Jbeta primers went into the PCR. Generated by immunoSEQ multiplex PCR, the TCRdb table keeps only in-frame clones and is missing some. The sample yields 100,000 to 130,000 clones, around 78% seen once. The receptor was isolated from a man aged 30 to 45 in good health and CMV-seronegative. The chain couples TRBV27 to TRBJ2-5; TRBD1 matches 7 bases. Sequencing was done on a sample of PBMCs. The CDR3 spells CASSPHQGEGETQYF. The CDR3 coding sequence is TGTGCCAGCAGTCCCCACCAGGGGGAAGGAGAGACCCAGTACTTC.